These T cell receptor beta chains were read from a single sample in a study of T cell responses to AZD1222 COVID-19 vaccine. Only in-frame clones appear in the TCRdb table, and some are missing; sequencing was by immunoSEQ multiplex PCR. The sample carries about 73,000 clones, 89% recorded once. Sequences were derived from peripheral blood, sampled 28 days after the second AZD1222 dose. These TCRs come from an adult who received the AZD1222 COVID-19 vaccine. The conserved cysteine and the conserved F or W are not part of the CDR3 here. Each record gives: V gene, clone size, CDR3 length, CDR3 protein. Clone size is not always given. Where it is, it says once, few, many or a class for expanded clones.

V: TRBV3-1/TRBV3-2; size: .; length: 14; CDR3: ASSQGQGVGNQPQH
V: TRBV6-2/TRBV6-3; size: .; length: 17; CDR3: ASSYPGTGVQTKPYEQY
V: TRBV24-1; size: .; length: 9; CDR3: ATSDRNEQF
V: TRBV6-2/TRBV6-3; size: .; length: 16; CDR3: ASSYVLGQANSGNTIY
V: TRBV6-5; size: .; length: 12; CDR3: ASGLGTANTEAF
V: TRBV27; size: .; length: 10; CDR3: ASSDSNQPQH
V: TRBV29-1; size: .; length: 10; CDR3: SVDWRGYGYT
V: TRBV7-9; size: .; length: 13; CDR3: ASSQRWAVPGELF
V: TRBV19; size: .; length: 14; CDR3: ASSPHGTLKGNEQF
V: TRBV30; size: .; length: 13; CDR3: AWSVWAGTNTEAF
V: TRBV18; size: .; length: 12; CDR3: ASSPDRVNQPQH
V: TRBV7-2; size: .; length: 12; CDR3: ASSSARLGVTQY
V: TRBV5-1; size: .; length: 13; CDR3: ASSTTGNSGNTIY
V: TRBV19; size: .; length: 14; CDR3: ASSIDLASRSNEQF
V: TRBV7-2; size: .; length: 12; CDR3: ASSLEGTGDGYT
V: TRBV5-1; size: .; length: 13; CDR3: ASSLTLSTGNTIY
V: TRBV6-5; size: .; length: 10; CDR3: ASSYMNTEAF
V: TRBV20-1; size: once; length: 12; CDR3: SASISQGPSPLH
V: TRBV19; size: once; length: 11; CDR3: ASSNPNTGELF
V: TRBV6-5; size: once; length: 12; CDR3: ASSMDSGANVLT
V: TRBV6-5; size: .; length: 13; CDR3: ASSKMAVTHTEAF
V: TRBV3-1/TRBV3-2; size: once; length: 14; CDR3: ASRRTLGQGRSPLH
V: TRBV6-2/TRBV6-3; size: .; length: 11; CDR3: ASSIQGNQPQH
V: TRBV11-3; size: .; length: 14; CDR3: ASSHARTSGPNEQF
V: TRBV20-1; size: .; length: 13; CDR3: SASKGFFPNQPQH
V: TRBV4-1; size: .; length: 11; CDR3: ASSQEQGYGYT
V: TRBV28; size: .; length: 11; CDR3: ASYLGSVNEQF
V: TRBV19; size: .; length: 11; CDR3: ASSMGLNTEAF
V: TRBV5-1; size: once; length: 13; CDR3: ASSPVGTNNSPLH
V: TRBV20-1; size: .; length: 9; CDR3: SARQGDGYT
V: TRBV7-9; size: .; length: 11; CDR3: ASSFPGNYGYT
V: TRBV27; size: .; length: 15; CDR3: ATSRTSGRFPYNEQF
V: TRBV6-5; size: .; length: 10; CDR3: ASCSPNTEAF
V: TRBV6-5; size: .; length: 14; CDR3: ASSSLHGRINSPLH